The T cell receptor (beta chain) under discussion was sequenced for a study of cytomegalovirus exposure and HLA in healthy donors. The PCR had 60 Vbeta and 13 Jbeta primers. Here immunoSEQ multiplex PCR was the method, and the copy in TCRdb shows in-frame clones only, minus some. The sample has about 170,000 clones; roughly three quarters are singletons. This clone was observed a handful of times. Trimming removed 0 bases from V and 2 bases from J, with 8 bases in between. This CDR3 is built from 14 residues. CDR1 is SGHAT, CDR2 FQNNGV, per germline. Sequences were obtained from PBMCs. The chain uses TRBV11-2 and TRBJ2-7; tentative D call: TRBD1 (6 bases). The source of this sequence is a woman aged 45-60 years in good health and CMV-seropositive. Here the CDR3 DNA reads TGTGCCAGCAGCTTAGACAGGGGCGCCTACGAGCAGTACTTC. It encodes CASSLDRGAYEQYF. The whole variable domain, remainder taken from reference TRBV11-2 and TRBJ2-7, is EAGVAQSPRYKIIEKRQSVAFWCNPISGHATLYWYQQILGQGPKLLIQFQNNGVVDDSQLPKDRFSAERLKGVDSTLKIQPAKLEDSAVYLCASSLDRGAYEQYFGPGTRLTVT.